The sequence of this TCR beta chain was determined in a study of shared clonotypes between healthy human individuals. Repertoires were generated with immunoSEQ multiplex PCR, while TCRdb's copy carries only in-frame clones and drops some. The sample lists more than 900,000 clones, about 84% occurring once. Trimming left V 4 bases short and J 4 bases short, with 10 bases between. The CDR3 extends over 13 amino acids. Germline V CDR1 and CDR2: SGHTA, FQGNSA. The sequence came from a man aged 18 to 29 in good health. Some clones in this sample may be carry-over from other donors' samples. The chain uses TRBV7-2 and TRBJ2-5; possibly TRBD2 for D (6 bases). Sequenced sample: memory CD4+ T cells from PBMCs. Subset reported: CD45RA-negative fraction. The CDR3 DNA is TGTGCCAGCAGCTCGACTAGTGGAGAGACCCAGTACTTC. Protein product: CASSSTSGETQYF.